The T cell receptor beta chain described here comes from a study of T cells in Graves' hyperthyroidism and ophthalmopathy. Concerning this clonotype: What it binds is unknown. Since a much larger clone is just one base distant, this may be a read error.

Germline trimming cut 3 bases from V and 5 bases from J; bases unmatched to any gene: 12. This CDR3 is 16 amino acids long. Per germline, CDR1 MNHGY and CDR2 SVAAGI. The CDR3 regions of TCR beta were amplified from RNA transcripts. TCR CDR3 regions were first amplified by RT-PCR with HTBI primers. TCRdb re-analysed the multiplex PCR reads in MiXCR, keeping a single row per CDR3 protein. The repertoire holds 650,000 to 700,000 distinct CDR3 sequences, 15% to 20% seen once, with 15% to 17% in the top ten. The study defined stable Graves' hyperthyroidism as no ophthalmopathy progression within 18 months. Patients having uncontrolled infection, another autoimmune disease, pregnancy or lactation were not included. Whole-study findings and limits: Most thyroid-expanded clonotypes above 0.001 were also found in blood.

This TCR was sampled from a man aged 45 to 65 with Graves' hyperthyroidism. What was sequenced was blood. This chain uses TRBV6-9 with TRBJ1-2, with 7 bases matching TRBD1. In DNA form, the CDR3 reads TGTGCCAGCAGTTACGGGGGAGAGGGACAGCCTTATGGCTACACCTTC. As protein: CASSYGGEGQPYGYTF.